This TCR beta chain came from a study of T-cell memory formation after mild COVID-19. TCRdb reprocessed the 5' RACE reads with MiXCR, giving one entry per CDR3 protein. The sample records some 600,000 distinct CDR3 sequences, roughly a sixth being singletons. The CDR3 contains 17 residues. Trimming took 2 bases from V and 5 from J; bases not matched to a gene: 10. The V gene's germline CDR1 is ENHRY and CDR2 SYGVKD. This clonotype was recorded a few times. The receptor comes from an adult woman who had mild COVID-19 (a few samples of this study predate the infection). Cell type and time point are not known. The chain uses TRBV10-3 and TRBJ1-1, with 11 bases matching TRBD1. Sample: PBMCs or a T cell subset sorted from them (not recorded which). CDR3 DNA: TGTGCCATCAGTGAGGTAGGGACAGGGGGAATACGGACTGAAGCTTTCTTT. Translation: CAISEVGTGGIRTEAFF.